One and the same sample provided the 27 T cell receptor beta chains below, sequenced in a study of STAT3 mutations in large granular lymphocyte leukemia. Only in-frame clones appear in the TCRdb table, and some are missing; sequencing was by immunoSEQ multiplex PCR. The data show 15,000 to 17,000 clones, with roughly 91% seen just once and around 10% held by the top ten. Points from the study as a whole: At least one immunodominant TCR beta clonotype appeared in every T-cell large granular lymphocyte leukemia patient.

Their antigen targets remain unknown. Sequencing was carried out using peripheral blood mononuclear cells. The receptor set was obtained from a woman aged 50 to 60 with T-cell large granular lymphocyte leukemia. Some clones in this sample may be carry-over from other donors' samples.

The chain has TRBV7-2 and TRBJ1-2; 11 bases are a match to TRBD1. Germline V gives CDR1 SGHTA, CDR2 FQGNSA. The CDR3 totals 14 residues. V was clipped by 6 bases and J by 4 bases; unmatched bases: 4. The CDR3 is CASRPGTGGYGYTF. The DNA of the CDR3 is TGTGCCAGCAGGCCCGGGACAGGGGGCTATGGCTACACCTTC.

The CDR3 loop reads CASSPPGASVSYEQYF. CDR3 coding DNA: TGTGCCAGCTCACCTCCCGGGGCTAGCGTATCCTACGAGCAGTACTTC. The chain joins TRBV18 to TRBJ2-7; tentatively, D is TRBD2 (6 bases). Germline-derived CDR1 and CDR2 are KGHSH and LQKENI. The CDR3 consists of 16 residues. V was clipped by 3 bases and J by 1 base, with 16 bases between them. The full variable domain, in which reference TRBV18 and TRBJ2-7 provide the parts outside the CDR3, is NAGVMQNPRHLVRRRGQEARLRCSPMKGHSHVYWYRQLPEEGLKFMVYLQKENIIDESGMPKERFSAEFPKEGPSILRIQQVVRGDSAAYFCASSPPGASVSYEQYFGPGTRLTVT.

V gene TRBV18 combines with J gene TRBJ2-7; no clear D. V shed 2 bases and J shed 7 bases, with 9 bases lying between them. The CDR3 extends over 12 amino acids. Germline lookup yields CDR1 KGHSH and CDR2 LQKENI. DNA of the CDR3: TGTGCCAGCTCACCAAGTTTCAAGGAGCAGTACTTC. This codes for CASSPSFKEQYF.

The V gene is TRBV7-2, the J gene TRBJ2-6; D could derive from TRBD1 or TRBD2 (5 bases each). Germline-derived CDR1 and CDR2 are SGHTA and FQGNSA. V was cut by 5 bases and J by 1 base, with 18 bases left in between. This CDR3 comprises 18 residues. The CDR3 coding sequence is TGTGCCAGCAGCAACCGAGGGTTGACAGCATCTGGGGCCAACGTCCTGACTTTC. This gives the protein CASSNRGLTASGANVLTF. The full variable domain, with the rest looked up from reference TRBV7-2 and TRBJ2-6, is GAGVSQSPSNKVTEKGKDVELRCDPISGHTALYWYRQSLGQGLEFLIYFQGNSAPDKSGLPSDRFSAERTGGSVSTLTIQRTQQEDSAVYLCASSNRGLTASGANVLTFGAGSRLTVL.

The table lists this clone with a count of one. The J gene is TRBJ2-7, the V gene TRBV28, with 11 bases aligning to TRBD2. J lost 4 bases, V lost 2 bases, and 4 bases had no gene match. This CDR3 contains 15 residues. Germline V lookup: CDR1 MDHEN, CDR2 SYDVKM. Here the CDR3 reads CASSLPGTSGYEQYF. For the CDR3, the DNA is TGTGCCAGCAGTTTACCCGGGACTAGCGGATACGAGCAGTACTTC.

The chain carries TRBV4-3 and TRBJ2-1; 11 bases are shared with TRBD2. Trimming removed 4 bases from V and 7 bases from J; junction bases left unmatched: 9. The CDR3 is made up of 16 amino acids. Germline V gene sequence: CDR1 LGHNA, CDR2 YSLEER. The CDR3 region has the DNA TGCGCCAGCAGCCGGTCACTAGCGGGAGCTTTAAATGAGCAGTTCTTC. This encodes CASSRSLAGALNEQFF.

The gene calls are TRBV10-3 and TRBJ1-2; 8 nucleotides match TRBD1. J lost 8 bases, V lost 4 bases, and 6 bases had no gene match. This CDR3 contains 13 residues. The germline gives CDR1 ENHRY, CDR2 SYGVKD. The CDR3 region has the DNA TGTGCCATCAGTGGGACAGGGACTTTAGGCTACACCTTC. Protein product: CAISGTGTLGYTF.

The genes are TRBV30 and TRBJ1-2; D not certain. The CDR3 sequence is 13 residues long. V lost 0 bases to trimming and J lost 3 bases, with 8 bases between them. Germline lookup yields CDR1 GTSNPN and CDR2 SVGIG (reference sequence). The DNA of the CDR3 is TGTGCCTGGAGTGTACAATCCTACTATGGCTACACCTTC. The encoded protein is CAWSVQSYYGYTF. Full variable domain (remainder filled in from reference TRBV30 and TRBJ1-2): SQTIHQWPATLVQPVGSPLSLECTVEGTSNPNLYWYRQAAGRGLQLLFYSVGIGQISSEVPQNLSASRPQDRQFILSSKKLLLSDSGFYLCAWSVQSYYGYTFGSGTRLTVV.

The chain carries TRBV7-9 and TRBJ2-7, with TRBD1 as a possible D gene (5 bases). Germline assignment: CDR1 SEHNR and CDR2 FQNEAQ (reference sequence). Trimming left V 10 bases short and J 4 bases short, with 14 bases between. The CDR3 has 12 amino acids. Written as DNA, the CDR3 is TGTGCCATCTCCAAGCAGGGTTACGAGCAGTACTTC. Translating gives CAISKQGYEQYF.

The V call is TRBV11-2, the J call TRBJ1-1; D remains unclear. Per the germline V gene, CDR1 is SGHAT and CDR2 is FQNNGV. V was cut by 1 base and J by 0 bases, with 9 bases left in between. The CDR3 consists of 15 residues. The CDR3 DNA reads TGTGCCAGCAGCTTAGGCGGTCGCATGAACACTGAAGCTTTCTTT. Translation gives CASSLGGRMNTEAFF.

CDR3 nucleotides: TGTGCCAGTAGACCAACTAGCGGGAGCTACGAGCAGTACTTC. Protein: CASRPTSGSYEQYF. The genes are TRBV19 and TRBJ2-7, with 11 bases identical to TRBD2. CDR1 is LNHDA and CDR2 is SQIVND in the germline V gene (reference sequence). CDR3 length: 14 amino acids. Germline trimming cut 6 bases from V and 3 bases from J; bases unmatched to any gene: 4.

The gene calls are TRBV5-1 and TRBJ2-1, with D perhaps TRBD2 (5 bases). The length of the CDR3 is 14 residues. Per germline, CDR1 SGHRS and CDR2 YFSETQ. Trimming shortened V by 4 bases and J by 2 bases, and 10 bases separated the two germline ends. The DNA for the CDR3 is TGCGCCAGCAGCGCGGGTATCACCTACAATGAGCAGTTCTTC. As protein: CASSAGITYNEQFF.

This chain joins TRBV18 and TRBJ2-7, with D unclear. From germline, CDR1 is KGHSH and CDR2 LQKENI. The V end was cut by 6 bases, the J end by 3 bases, with 18 bases between. There are 15 residues in the CDR3. CDR3 loop: CASSLYGRDGYEQYF. CDR3 in DNA: TGTGCCAGCTCCCTTTATGGGCGCGACGGCTACGAGCAGTACTTC. Filled out from reference TRBV18 and TRBJ2-7, the complete variable domain reads NAGVMQNPRHLVRRRGQEARLRCSPMKGHSHVYWYRQLPEEGLKFMVYLQKENIIDESGMPKERFSAEFPKEGPSILRIQQVVRGDSAAYFCASSLYGRDGYEQYFGPGTRLTVT.

This clone occurred once. The chain joins TRBV27 to TRBJ1-5, with D unresolved. Between the trimmed V and J ends, which lost 8 bases and 4 bases, there was a span of 6 bases. The CDR3 is 11 residues long. Germline CDR1 and CDR2: MNHEY and SMNVEV (reference sequence). CDR3 residues: CASGYNQPQHF. CDR3 nucleotide sequence: TGTGCCAGCGGGTATAATCAGCCCCAGCATTTT.

V is TRBV30 and J is TRBJ2-5; TRBD1 aligns across 9 bases. V shed 1 base and J 0 bases; nucleotides not matched to a gene: 3. This CDR3 is built from 15 residues. The germline V gene encodes CDR1 GTSNPN and CDR2 SVGIG (reference sequence). The chain's CDR3 is CAWSGGTGYQETQYF. The CDR3, as DNA: TGTGCCTGGAGTGGGGGGACAGGGTACCAAGAGACCCAGTACTTC.

The CDR3 DNA reads TGTGCCAGCAGTGAGTGGGGCGGAAACCAAGAGACCCAGTACTTC. This gives the protein CASSEWGGNQETQYF. The rearrangement uses TRBV25-1 and TRBJ2-5; TRBD1 might be the D (5 bases). The V gene lost 3 bases and the J gene lost 0 bases, with 11 bases spanning the gap. Germline loops: CDR1 MGHDK, CDR2 SYGVNS. The CDR3 totals 15 residues. The entire variable domain, with the rest obtained from reference TRBV25-1 and TRBJ2-5, is as follows: EADIYQTPRYLVIGTGKKITLECSQTMGHDKMYWYQQDPGMELHLIHYSYGVNSTEKGDLSSESTVSRIRTEHFPLTLESARPSHTSQYLCASSEWGGNQETQYFGPGTRLLVL.

The chain uses TRBV7-9 and TRBJ1-2, with D perhaps TRBD1 (6 bases). Germline assignment: CDR1 SEHNR and CDR2 FQNEAQ (reference sequence). The V end was cut by 3 bases, the J end by 8 bases, with 10 bases between. This CDR3 comprises 12 residues. For the CDR3, the DNA is TGTGCCAGCAGCTTGGACAGCTCCGGCTACACCTTC. It yields the protein CASSLDSSGYTF.

V gene TRBV2 combines with J gene TRBJ2-5; 8 bases are a match to TRBD2. The CDR3 contains 16 residues. V lost 3 bases and J lost 2; bases outside the gene matches: 8. Looked up from germline, CDR1 is SNHLY and CDR2 is FYNNEI. The CDR3 region is CASSDLLAGRQETQYF. CDR3 DNA: TGTGCCAGCAGTGATCTATTAGCGGGGAGACAAGAGACCCAGTACTTC.

This sequence joins TRBV28 and TRBJ1-2, with D perhaps matching TRBD1 (6 bases). V lost 6 bases, J lost 6 bases, and 11 bases lay in between. This CDR3 is 12 amino acids long. Germline loops: CDR1 MDHEN, CDR2 SYDVKM. CDR3 DNA: TGTGCCAGCAGCCGGGACACTCATGGCTACACCTTC. This gives the protein CASSRDTHGYTF.

The chain couples TRBV2 to TRBJ1-3; D call uncertain. CDR3 length: 15 amino acids. V was cut by 5 bases and J by 1 base, with 12 bases left in between. Germline V lookup: CDR1 SNHLY, CDR2 FYNNEI. The CDR3, as DNA: TGTGCCAGCAGTCCTACGGCCCTTTCTGGAAACACCATATATTTT. Protein product: CASSPTALSGNTIYF.

This sequence joins TRBV5-4 and TRBJ2-1; a possible D gene is TRBD1 (6 bases). Germline values: CDR1 SGHNT, CDR2 YYREEE (reference sequence). V lost 4 bases and J lost 0, with 8 bases in between. The CDR3 has 14 amino acids. CDR3 DNA: TGTGCCAGCAGCCCAGGGGCCTCCTACAATGAGCAGTTCTTC. Amino acid sequence: CASSPGASYNEQFF.

The rearrangement links TRBV19 to TRBJ2-3; 13 bases align to TRBD2. CDR3 length equals 18 residues. In germline, CDR1 is LNHDA, CDR2 SQIVND (reference sequence). The junction had 10 bases not matched to a gene; V was cut back by 3 bases and J by 4 bases. The DNA of the CDR3 is TGTGCCAGTAGTATGGCCCCCGGACTAGCGGGAGTTGCAGATACGCAGTATTTT. Its translation is CASSMAPGLAGVADTQYF.

The chain combines TRBV7-2 with TRBJ1-3; D is unresolved. Between the trimmed V and J ends, which lost 1 base and 3 bases, there was a span of 4 bases. Per the germline V gene, CDR1 is SGHTA and CDR2 is FQGNSA. The CDR3 sequence is 13 residues long. CDR3 DNA: TGTGCCAGCAGCTTAGAGGTTGGAAACACCATATATTTT. Translated: CASSLEVGNTIYF.

This clone was detected once. J is TRBJ2-1 and V is TRBV7-2, with unresolved D. Trimming removed 5 bases at V and 16 bases at J, with 18 bases between. Germline CDR1 SGHTA, CDR2 FQGNSA. The CDR3 sequence is 12 residues long. The CDR3 nucleotides are TGTGCCAGCAGCGCGGCCGGGCCAGTTTATTTCTTC. Translation gives CASSAAGPVYFF.

This chain uses TRBV30 with TRBJ1-5, with 7 nucleotides matching TRBD1. The germline CDR1 and CDR2 sequences are GTSNPN and SVGIG (reference sequence). Trimming took 2 bases from V and 9 from J; bases not matched to a gene: 4. The CDR3 totals 12 residues. The CDR3 here is CAWSSTGRPQHF. The CDR3 DNA sequence: TGTGCCTGGAGTTCGACAGGGCGGCCCCAGCATTTT.

The chain combines TRBV27 with TRBJ2-2; TRBD2 agrees at 7 bases. This CDR3 contains 17 residues. The germline V gene has CDR1 MNHEY and CDR2 SMNVEV (reference sequence). V dropped 2 bases and J dropped 0; count of bases not matched to a gene: 6. The CDR3 DNA follows: TGTGCCAGCAGTTTAAGACTAGCAAACACGAACACCGGGGAGCTGTTTTTT. This sequence encodes CASSLRLANTNTGELFF.

The chain links TRBV30 to TRBJ1-5; no definite D call. CDR3 length equals 12 residues. Germline-derived CDR1 and CDR2 are GTSNPN and SVGIG (reference sequence). Trimming removed 2 bases from V and 2 bases from J, with 4 bases in between. The chain's CDR3 is CAWSKGNQPQHF. In DNA, the CDR3 is TGTGCCTGGAGTAAGGGCAATCAGCCCCAGCATTTT. Based on the CDR3 plus reference TRBV30 and TRBJ1-5, the full variable domain is SQTIHQWPATLVQPVGSPLSLECTVEGTSNPNLYWYRQAAGRGLQLLFYSVGIGQISSEVPQNLSASRPQDRQFILSSKKLLLSDSGFYLCAWSKGNQPQHFGDGTRLSIL.